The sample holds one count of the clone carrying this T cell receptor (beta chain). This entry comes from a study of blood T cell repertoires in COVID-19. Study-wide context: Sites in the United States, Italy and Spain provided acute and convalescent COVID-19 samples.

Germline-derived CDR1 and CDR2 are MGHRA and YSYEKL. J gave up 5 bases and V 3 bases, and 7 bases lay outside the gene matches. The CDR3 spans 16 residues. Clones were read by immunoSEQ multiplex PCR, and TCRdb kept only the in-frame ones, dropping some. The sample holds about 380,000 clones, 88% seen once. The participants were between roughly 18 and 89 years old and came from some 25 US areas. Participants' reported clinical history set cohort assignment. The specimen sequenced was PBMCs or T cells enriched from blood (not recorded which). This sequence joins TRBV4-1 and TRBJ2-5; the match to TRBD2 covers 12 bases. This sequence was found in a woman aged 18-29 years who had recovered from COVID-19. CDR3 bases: TGCGCCAGCAGCCACCTCCTAGCGGGGGGGCAGGAGACCCAGTACTTC. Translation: CASSHLLAGGQETQYF.